This entry describes one T cell receptor (beta chain). This receptor's antigen is unknown. An end of the junction does not agree with germline; a read error may underlie this. The CDR3 covers 14 residues, taking in both the cysteine and the phenylalanine. Only the CDR3 DNA stays, 42 bases, in frame from base 1. From a lookup of the germline V gene (reference sequence), CDR1 and CDR2 are MNHEY and SMNVEV. The data derive from a study of beta chain features in type 1 diabetes (dated by TCRdb to between 2017 and 2018). Regarding the research as a whole: Mean age, gender distribution, total cell number and subset yield were not different between patients and healthy donors. A total of just under 110,000,000 sorted cells were examined across all samples, and RNA yield correlated strongly with the number of cells per subset. In the study, recently diagnosed type 1 diabetes patients and matched healthy donors were compared on the TCRB repertoires of their sorted circulating CD4+ T cell subsets. Whereas all 30 or so donors provided naive and central memory subsets, regulatory and stem cell-like memory subsets were isolated from just 8 patients and about 8 healthy donors.

From each donor, a single peripheral blood sample of approximately 110 mL on average was drawn into heparinised tubes. Naive, central memory, regulatory and stem cell-like memory CD4+ T cells were sorted on a BD FACSAria II using a panel including CD45RO, CCR7, CD25, CD127, CD95 and CD27. Every sorted population had a purity above 98%. PBMCs were isolated immediately by Lymphoprep density gradient centrifugation and stained directly without culture. Samples were stained and sorted in pairs, with one healthy donor and one patient per experiment, so that batch effects were minimized. The High Capacity cDNA Reverse Transcription Kit was used to reverse transcribe all of the isolated RNA, meaning that expressed TCRB transcripts were what got sequenced. Deep immunoSEQ sequencing was applied to naive, central memory and regulatory T cell samples, giving an average of about 3.6 million total reads per sample. After sorted cells were lysed in RLT buffer, RNA was extracted with DNase-treated RNeasy Micro or Mini kits, with the choice depending on cell number. To prevent cross-contamination, every cell subset was processed on its own, while patient and healthy donor samples were processed together. The immunoSEQ multiplex PCR was used to amplify TCRB sequences from cDNA, generating 87-bp fragments that spanned the CDR3 region. Sequencing of the amplicons was performed on the Illumina HiSeq platform. The published analysis was carried out like this. Synthetic template baselines were used to correct PCR bias computationally, reads within Hamming distance 2 were collapsed together, and singletons that could not be merged were discarded. Reads were aligned against IMGT to assign V, D and J genes, CDR3 length and insertions or deletions at six rearrangement sites. Within each subset, clonotype counts were normalized to sorted cell number, and only after that were true diversity and Gini coefficients computed with the tcR R package. The overlap coefficient, calculated on TCRB nucleotide sequences, was used to quantify repertoire sharing. Out-of-frame TCRB sequences from naive cells were analyzed to stand in for the pre-selection repertoire. TCRdb limited this immuneACCESS table to in-frame rearrangements with V and J called. A share of clones is missing; checked studies link under half to unresolved V genes, and the rest is unexplained. V, J and clone size are those of that table, while D and trimming were read from the DNA. In all, the sample holds 850,000 to 900,000 clones, and about a sixth of those were seen once. Of the sample, 0.023% falls within the top ten clones.

General findings and caveats noted by the study authors: Type 1 diabetes patients showed a moderate but significant shortening of TCRB CDR3 length in all four CD4+ subsets. Because small numbers of individuals were included in the HLA sub-analyses, any influence of HLA type on TCRB rearrangement was left unresolved. Because cDNA rather than genomic DNA was sequenced, highly expressing activated cells could have been over-represented, although no difference in activation and CD3 levels was found between groups. Fewer insertions and more nucleotide deletions at VDJ recombination sites were observed in patients with type 1 diabetes, implying thymic rearrangement abnormalities. PCR might favor shorter templates, but patient and control samples were amplified and corrected together, so any skew would affect both groups equally. Naive, central memory and regulatory TCRB repertoires appeared to be more similar among patients than among healthy donors.

The sample comprised naive CD4+ T cells from blood. The cell subset or site label, as the study defines it: true naive CD4+ T cells. The chain uses TRBV27 and TRBJ2-5, with the D call perhaps TRBD1 or TRBD2, as 5 bases match in each case. The TCR originated in a woman between 18 and 29 years old in good health. The CDR3 is CASGTRGGQEAQYF. The DNA sequence follows: TGTGCCAGCGGTACTAGGGGCGGCCAAGAGGCCCAGTACTTC.